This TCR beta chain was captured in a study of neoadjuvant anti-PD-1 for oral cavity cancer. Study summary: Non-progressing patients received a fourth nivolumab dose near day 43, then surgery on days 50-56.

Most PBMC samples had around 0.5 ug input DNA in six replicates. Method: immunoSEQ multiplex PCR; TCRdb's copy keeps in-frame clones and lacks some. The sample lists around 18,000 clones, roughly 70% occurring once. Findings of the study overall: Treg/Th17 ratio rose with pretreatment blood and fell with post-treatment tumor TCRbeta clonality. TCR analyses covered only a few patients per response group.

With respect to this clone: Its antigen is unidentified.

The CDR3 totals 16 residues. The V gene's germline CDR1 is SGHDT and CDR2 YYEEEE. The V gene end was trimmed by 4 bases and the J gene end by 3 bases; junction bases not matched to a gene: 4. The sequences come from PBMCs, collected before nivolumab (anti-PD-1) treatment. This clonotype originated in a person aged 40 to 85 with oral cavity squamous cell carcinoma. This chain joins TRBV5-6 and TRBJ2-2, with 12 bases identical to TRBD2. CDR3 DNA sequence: TGTGCCAGCAGCCCCAGACTAGCGGGAGACACCGGGGAGCTGTTTTTT. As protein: CASSPRLAGDTGELFF.